The 25 T cell receptor beta chains listed next were all sequenced from one sample in a study of T cell responses to AZD1222 COVID-19 vaccine. Clones were read by immunoSEQ multiplex PCR, and TCRdb kept only the in-frame ones, dropping some. This table has 160,000 or so clones, roughly 91% appearing once. Material: peripheral blood, obtained on day 0 of AZD1222 vaccination. Receptors were obtained from an adult in good health.

The chain uses TRBV28 and TRBJ2-1; 11 nucleotides agree with TRBD2. With 1 base clipped from V and 3 bases from J, the junction kept 2 bases outside the gene matches. This CDR3 is built from 16 residues. Germline lookup yields CDR1 MDHEN and CDR2 SYDVKM. CDR3 in DNA: TGTGCCAGCAGTTTATTCACTAGCGGGGGCTACAATGAGCAGTTCTTC. Amino acids: CASSLFTSGGYNEQFF.

This chain uses TRBV7-8 with TRBJ2-1; 11 positions agree with TRBD1. In germline, CDR1 is SGHVS, CDR2 FQNEAQ. The CDR3 runs 15 residues. The V gene end was trimmed by 4 bases and the J gene end by 4 bases; junction bases not matched to a gene: 3. CDR3 in amino acids: CASSWGQGGYNEQFF. As DNA, the CDR3 is TGTGCCAGCAGCTGGGGACAGGGGGGATACAATGAGCAGTTCTTC.

This clone was observed a handful of times. This chain connects TRBV7-2 to TRBJ1-1; D is undetermined. The V gene lost 2 bases and the J gene lost 0 bases, with 10 bases spanning the gap. The CDR3 is made up of 15 amino acids. The germline V gene encodes CDR1 SGHTA and CDR2 FQGNSA. The CDR3 loop reads CASSLSGAVNTEAFF. DNA for the CDR3: TGTGCCAGCAGCTTATCCGGAGCGGTGAACACTGAAGCTTTCTTT.

A few counts support this clone. This sequence joins TRBV2 and TRBJ2-6; 10 bases are a match to TRBD1. The CDR3 covers 17 residues. Germline assignment: CDR1 SNHLY and CDR2 FYNNEI. Unmatched junction bases numbered 6, after V lost 6 bases and J lost 1 base. CDR3 sequence reads: CASRGDRGISGANVLTF. CDR3 sequence (DNA): TGTGCCAGCAGGGGGGACAGGGGAATATCTGGGGCCAACGTCCTGACTTTC.

This sequence joins TRBV6-5 and TRBJ1-5; 10 bases agree with TRBD1. This CDR3 region has 14 residues. Losses at the gene ends were 5 bases for V and 3 bases for J; bases not matched to a gene: 1. The germline gives CDR1 MNHEY, CDR2 SVGAGI. In DNA, the CDR3 is TGTGCCAGCAGTCGACAGGGGGCCAATCAGCCCCAGCATTTT. Protein sequence: CASSRQGANQPQHF.

The V gene is TRBV15, the J gene TRBJ2-7; D is perhaps TRBD1 or TRBD2 (5 bases each). Trimming cost V 3 bases and J 2 bases, with 11 bases left between them. The CDR3 contains 14 residues. CDR1 and CDR2 from the germline V gene are LNHNV and YYDKDF (reference sequence). The CDR3 DNA reads TGTGCCACCAGCAGCGGGGACCTAACCTACGAGCAGTACTTC. Translating gives CATSSGDLTYEQYF.

CDR3 residues: CASSFNRNQPQHF. CDR3 DNA sequence: TGTGCCAGCAGTTTTAACAGAAATCAGCCCCAGCATTTT. V gene TRBV28 combines with J gene TRBJ1-5; D unresolved. The V end lost 3 bases, the J end lost 4 bases, and 7 bases lay between the germline ends. This CDR3 is 13 amino acids long. Germline CDR1 and CDR2: MDHEN and SYDVKM.

CDR3 sequence reads: CASSQRGQMNTEAFF. CDR3 DNA: TGTGCCAGCAGTCAGCGGGGGCAGATGAACACTGAAGCTTTCTTT. V usage is TRBV27 and J usage is TRBJ1-1; tentative D call: TRBD1 (6 bases). The CDR3 consists of 15 residues. Between the trimmed V and J ends, which lost 5 bases and 0 bases, there was a span of 13 bases. Per the germline V gene, CDR1 is MNHEY and CDR2 is SMNVEV (reference sequence).

This sequence joins TRBV23-1 and TRBJ1-1, with 8 bases lining up with TRBD1. TRBV23-1 qualifies as an ORF whose function is uncertain. The junction had 12 bases not matched to a gene; V was cut back by 0 bases and J by 6 bases. This CDR3 has 17 amino acids. CDR3 nucleotide sequence: TGCGCCAGCAGTCAATCCGACCCTTGGACAGGGAAGGCTGAAGCTTTCTTT. Translation: CASSQSDPWTGKAEAFF.

This clone showed up just once. Here the CDR3 DNA reads TGTGCCTGGACCCTACCGGGACCTCCAGGAGGGCTCGAGCAGTACTTC. Its protein product is CAWTLPGPPGGLEQYF. The chain couples TRBV30 to TRBJ2-7; perhaps TRBD2 as D (6 bases). Germline assignment: CDR1 GTSNPN and CDR2 SVGIG (reference sequence). The CDR3 consists of 16 residues. The V and J ends lost 4 bases and 6 bases respectively, with 25 bases between them. Variable domain in full (rest from reference TRBV30 and TRBJ2-7): SQTIHQWPATLVQPVGSPLSLECTVEGTSNPNLYWYRQAAGRGLQLLFYSVGIGQISSEVPQNLSASRPQDRQFILSSKKLLLSDSGFYLCAWTLPGPPGGLEQYFGPGTRLTVT.

Only a few counts were recorded for this clone. The chain recombines TRBV11-3 with TRBJ2-7; 8 bases align to TRBD1. Germline loops: CDR1 SGHNT, CDR2 YENEEA. With 4 bases clipped from V and 4 bases from J, the junction kept 9 bases outside the gene matches. CDR3 size: 15 residues. The CDR3 loop is CASSSGQGRGYEQYF. The CDR3 DNA sequence: TGTGCCAGCAGCTCCGGACAGGGAAGGGGATACGAGCAGTACTTC.

This chain uses TRBV4-1 with TRBJ1-4; D remains ambiguous. Trimming pared 1 base from V and 4 bases from J, leaving 7 bases between. The CDR3 length is 14 residues. Per the germline V gene, CDR1 is MGHRA and CDR2 is YSYEKL. CDR3 in amino acids: CASSQGGSNEKLFF. For the CDR3, the DNA is TGCGCCAGCAGCCAAGGGGGTAGTAATGAAAAACTGTTTTTT.

The chain couples TRBV28 to TRBJ1-5; D is perhaps TRBD1 (5 bases). CDR1 and CDR2 (germline): MDHEN, SYDVKM. The CDR3 has 16 residues. V was shortened by 1 base and J by 4 bases, with 14 bases between the two germline ends. The CDR3 nucleotides read TGTGCCAGCAGTTTATCGGGGGGTGGGAGAAATCAGCCCCAGCATTTT. This translates into CASSLSGGGRNQPQHF. The entire variable domain, with the rest obtained from reference TRBV28 and TRBJ1-5, is as follows: DVKVTQSSRYLVKRTGEKVFLECVQDMDHENMFWYRQDPGLGLRLIYFSYDVKMKEKGDIPEGYSVSREKKERFSLILESASTNQTSMYLCASSLSGGGRNQPQHFGDGTRLSIL.

V and J are TRBV5-5 and TRBJ1-5; TRBD1 might be the D (6 bases). The CDR3 consists of 15 residues. The germline V gene has CDR1 SGHKS and CDR2 YYEKEE (reference sequence). Trimming removed 4 bases from V and 1 base from J, with 12 bases in between. The CDR3 region is CASSRNGQSNQPQHF. The CDR3 DNA sequence: TGTGCCAGCAGCCGAAACGGACAGAGCAATCAGCCCCAGCATTTT.

The CDR3 region is CASSYYNQPQHF. In DNA form, the CDR3 reads TGTGCCAGCAGTTACTACAATCAGCCCCAGCATTTT. The chain is built from TRBV6-2 or TRBV6-3 and TRBJ1-5, with no clear D. Trimming left V 1 base short and J 3 bases short, with 1 base between. This CDR3 region has 12 residues. Germline CDR1 reads MNHEY; CDR2 reads SVGEGT.

The chain recombines TRBV19 with TRBJ2-7; D uncertain. This CDR3 spans 17 amino acids. Trimming removed 3 bases from V and 5 bases from J, with 23 bases in between. Germline-derived CDR1 and CDR2 are LNHDA and SQIVND (reference sequence). DNA for the CDR3: TGTGCCAGTAGTATTGTTCGCGGAAACAAGGGCCATCACGAGCAGTACTTC. Protein: CASSIVRGNKGHHEQYF.

The chain joins TRBV30 to TRBJ2-7, with D possibly TRBD1 on 8 matching bases. Germline assignment: CDR1 GTSNPN and CDR2 SVGIG (reference sequence). The V end lost 0 bases, the J end lost 0 bases, and 15 bases lay between the germline ends. CDR3 length: 16 amino acids. DNA of the CDR3: TGTGCCTGGAGTGTACACAGGGGGGGGACCTCCTACGAGCAGTACTTC. Residues: CAWSVHRGGTSYEQYF.

This chain connects TRBV10-1 to TRBJ1-1; the D gene is possibly TRBD1 (5 bases). Looked up from germline, CDR1 is WNHNN and CDR2 is SYGVQD (reference sequence). V was cut by 7 bases and J by 1 base, with 10 bases left in between. This CDR3 comprises 13 residues. Written as DNA, the CDR3 is TGCGCCAGCATGGGGACGGCGAACACTGAAGCTTTCTTT. Translated, it gives CASMGTANTEAFF.

The rearrangement links TRBV5-6 to TRBJ1-5; 9 bases line up with TRBD1. Losses at the gene ends were 4 bases for V and 3 bases for J; bases not matched to a gene: 5. The CDR3 contains 15 residues. The germline V gene encodes CDR1 SGHDT and CDR2 YYEEEE. CDR3 residues: CASSAGTGYNQPQHF. The DNA for the CDR3 is TGTGCCAGCAGCGCCGGGACAGGGTACAATCAGCCCCAGCATTTT.

The chain combines TRBV4-2 with TRBJ1-3; D not resolved. V dropped 0 bases and J dropped 5 bases, with 11 bases sitting between them. The CDR3 runs to 15 residues. Looked up from germline, CDR1 is LGHNA and CDR2 is YNFKEQ. The CDR3 loop is CASSQEKGLRNTIYF. The CDR3 DNA reads TGTGCCAGCAGCCAAGAAAAGGGCTTGCGAAACACCATATATTTT.

The chain joins TRBV6-1 to TRBJ1-5, with D hard to call. V gave up 3 bases and J gave up 2 bases, with 11 bases separating them. The CDR3 runs 15 residues. CDR1 is MNHNS and CDR2 is SASEGT in the germline V gene. The CDR3 DNA follows: TGTGCCAGCAGTGATCATTGGGGTGGCAATCAGCCCCAGCATTTT. Translation gives CASSDHWGGNQPQHF.

This chain connects TRBV6-1 to TRBJ1-5; D might be TRBD1 (5 bases). Germline V CDR1 and CDR2: MNHNS, SASEGT. The length of the CDR3 is 15 residues. V was cut by 0 bases and J by 9 bases, with 15 bases left in between. CDR3 bases: TGTGCCAGCAGTGAAGCGGGTCAGGGAGTCGGGCCCCAGCATTTT. Translating gives CASSEAGQGVGPQHF.

This clone showed up just a few times. This chain connects TRBV30 to TRBJ1-3, with 11 bases lining up with TRBD1. The CDR3 sequence is 15 residues long. CDR1 is GTSNPN and CDR2 is SVGIG in the germline V gene (reference sequence). The trim removed 2 bases at V and 3 bases at J, leaving 3 bases unmatched. CDR3 sequence reads: CAWSTDRGLGNTIYF. The CDR3 DNA reads as TGTGCCTGGAGTACGGACAGGGGGCTTGGAAACACCATATATTTT. The full variable domain, completed using reference TRBV30 and TRBJ1-3, is SQTIHQWPATLVQPVGSPLSLECTVEGTSNPNLYWYRQAAGRGLQLLFYSVGIGQISSEVPQNLSASRPQDRQFILSSKKLLLSDSGFYLCAWSTDRGLGNTIYFGEGSWLTVV.

The chain links TRBV6-5 to TRBJ1-2; D remains ambiguous. The CDR3 runs to 12 residues. V lost 7 bases and J lost 10, with 16 bases in between. Germline CDR1 MNHEY, CDR2 SVGAGI. The CDR3 DNA follows: TGTGCCAGCACCTTTGGAGGGAGTGACTACACCTTC. Translation: CASTFGGSDYTF.

The chain recombines TRBV30 with TRBJ2-1, with no clear D. The CDR3 is 11 residues long. The V end was cut by 5 bases, the J end by 2 bases, with 4 bases between. Germline V gene sequence: CDR1 GTSNPN, CDR2 SVGIG (reference sequence). The CDR3, as DNA: TGTGCCTGGTCGACCTACAATGAGCAGTTCTTC. This codes for CAWSTYNEQFF. Together with reference TRBV30 and TRBJ2-1, the CDR3 gives the full variable domain: SQTIHQWPATLVQPVGSPLSLECTVEGTSNPNLYWYRQAAGRGLQLLFYSVGIGQISSEVPQNLSASRPQDRQFILSSKKLLLSDSGFYLCAWSTYNEQFFGPGTRLTVL.